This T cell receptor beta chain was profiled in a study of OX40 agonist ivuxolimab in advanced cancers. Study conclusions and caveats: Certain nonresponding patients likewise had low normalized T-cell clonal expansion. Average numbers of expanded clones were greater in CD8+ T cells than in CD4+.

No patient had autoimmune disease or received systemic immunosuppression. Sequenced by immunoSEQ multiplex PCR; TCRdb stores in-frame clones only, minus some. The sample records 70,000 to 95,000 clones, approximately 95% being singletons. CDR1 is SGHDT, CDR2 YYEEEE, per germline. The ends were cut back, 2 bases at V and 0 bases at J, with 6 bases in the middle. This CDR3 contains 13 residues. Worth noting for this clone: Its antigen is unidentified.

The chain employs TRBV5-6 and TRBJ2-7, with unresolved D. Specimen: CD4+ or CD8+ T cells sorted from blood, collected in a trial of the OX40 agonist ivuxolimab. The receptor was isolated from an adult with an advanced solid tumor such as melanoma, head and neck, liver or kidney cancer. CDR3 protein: CASSFGSSYEQYF. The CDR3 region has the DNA TGTGCCAGCAGCTTCGGGTCCTCCTACGAGCAGTACTTC.